A selection of T cell receptor beta chains follows, all from one sample in a study of cytomegalovirus exposure and HLA in healthy donors. Clones were sequenced by immunoSEQ multiplex PCR, and TCRdb holds only the in-frame ones, with some missing. The sample holds over 200,000 clones; almost 90% are singletons and the top ten take 0.3% to 0.4%. Sequencing was performed on PBMCs. The receptors shown here come from a young woman in good health and CMV-seronegative. CDR3s include the opening cysteine and the closing phenylalanine or tryptophan. The order of the fields is V gene, CDR3 protein.

TRBV5-1	CASSARTGEDSNEQFF
TRBV4-1	CASSAGGSAFDYTF
TRBV2	CASSFETGWGYNEQFF
TRBV5-6	CASSLTTGFRNQPQHF
TRBV30	CAWSAGTGGKYEQYF
TRBV6-6	CASSSDRVDQPQHF
TRBV6-5	CASSYGQGARTAFF
TRBV10-3	CAITGGQDYGYTF
TRBV21-1	CASSKDGGQGSNEKLFF
TRBV28	CASSLLLAGANNEQFF
TRBV13	CASSLRGRFFRTGELFF
TRBV5-1	CASSFPRDYYNEQFF
TRBV6-1	CASSENRGMNTEAFF
TRBV11-3	CASSPGGSYNEQFF
TRBV6-5	CASNLGQGGNSPLHF
TRBV30	CAWGRMGQGADTQYF
TRBV5-1	CASSLDRTGYTF
TRBV27	CASSLIPADTQYF
TRBV6-5	CASSYTAQIPYEQYF
TRBV13	CATKTSGGFSYNEQFF
TRBV4-3	CASSQDRGISSYNEQFF
TRBV6-6	CASSAQGPDEKLFF
TRBV4-2	CASSQGDRGEKLFF
TRBV6-5	CAWGIMSGDKNIQYF
TRBV6-6	CASSPARWPQHF
TRBV5-1	CASSWARDRNYGYTF
TRBV18	CATSGLDTEAFF
TRBV7-9	CASSLAFWGGQARNQPQHF
TRBV11-2	CASSPPGGLAGLTDTQYF
TRBV27	CASSGGGPYQETQYF
TRBV7-9	CASSTIETQYF
TRBV6-1	CASSEGTSGGTDTQYF
TRBV5-1	CASTLEGQGYGYTF
TRBV27	CASSLLGQGLKPDEQYF
TRBV27	CASRRGGNSPLHF
TRBV12-5	CASGQGGRTDTQYF
TRBV7-2	CASSLGPGPYEQYF
TRBV5-1	CASSWTDLNEKLFF
TRBV28	CASSLQGAMNTGELFF
TRBV30	CAWSTGDLYEQYF